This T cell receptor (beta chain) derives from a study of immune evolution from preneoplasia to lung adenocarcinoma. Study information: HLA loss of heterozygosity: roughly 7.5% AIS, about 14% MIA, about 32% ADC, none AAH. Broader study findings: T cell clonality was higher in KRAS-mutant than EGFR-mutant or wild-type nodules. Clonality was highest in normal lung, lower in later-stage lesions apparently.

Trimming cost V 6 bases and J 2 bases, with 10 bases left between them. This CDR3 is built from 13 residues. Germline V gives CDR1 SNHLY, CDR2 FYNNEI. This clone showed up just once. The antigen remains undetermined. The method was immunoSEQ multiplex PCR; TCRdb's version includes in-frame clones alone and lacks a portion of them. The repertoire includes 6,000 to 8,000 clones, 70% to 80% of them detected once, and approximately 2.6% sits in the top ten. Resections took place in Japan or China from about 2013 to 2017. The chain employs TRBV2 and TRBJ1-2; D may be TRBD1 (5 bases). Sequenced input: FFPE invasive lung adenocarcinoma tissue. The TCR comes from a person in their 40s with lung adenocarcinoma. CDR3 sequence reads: CASRVRDNYGYTF. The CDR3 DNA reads TGTGCCAGCAGAGTGAGGGACAACTATGGCTACACCTTC.